This T cell receptor (beta chain) was sequenced during a study of T cell responses to AZD1222 COVID-19 vaccine. The study's findings and limits: Just 5 or 6 AZD1222 recipients tested seropositive at baseline.

Concerning this clone: Its antigen is as yet unknown.

The CDR3 has 16 residues. The trim removed 4 bases at V and 3 bases at J, leaving 7 bases unmatched. Germline CDR1 reads LGHNA; CDR2 reads YNFKEQ. The protocol was immunoSEQ multiplex PCR, while the TCRdb copy is restricted to in-frame clones and leaves out a portion. The table shows more than 90,000 clones, with around 84% occurring only once. This receptor was obtained from an adult in good health. Sequenced here: peripheral blood, sampled on day 0 of AZD1222 vaccination. The chain joins TRBV4-2 to TRBJ2-1; 9 bases align to TRBD1. The CDR3 bases are TGTGCCAGCAGCCCCGAAAGACAGGGGGTCTACAATGAGCAGTTCTTC. Encoded protein: CASSPERQGVYNEQFF.